A single sample is the source of the 27 T cell receptor beta chains below, sequenced in a study of blood T cell repertoires in COVID-19. Using immunoSEQ multiplex PCR, the repertoire was profiled, and TCRdb retains in-frame clones only, with some absent. Of 250,000 to 300,000 clones in the sample, roughly nine tenths were seen once. Sequencing was done on a sample of peripheral blood. The receptor set was obtained from a woman aged 30 to 39 with COVID-19, enrolled during active disease.

This clone was recorded only once. This chain connects TRBV7-2 to TRBJ1-2; 8 positions agree with TRBD1. Trimming cost V 5 bases and J 2 bases; bases outside gene matches: 4. Per the germline V gene, CDR1 is SGHTA and CDR2 is FQGNSA. The CDR3 consists of 14 residues. CDR3 sequence: CASSPRQGNYGYTF. As DNA, the CDR3 is TGTGCCAGCAGCCCACGACAGGGGAACTATGGCTACACCTTC. The full variable domain, completed using reference TRBV7-2 and TRBJ1-2, is GAGVSQSPSNKVTEKGKDVELRCDPISGHTALYWYRQSLGQGLEFLIYFQGNSAPDKSGLPSDRFSAERTGGSVSTLTIQRTQQEDSAVYLCASSPRQGNYGYTFGSGTRLTVV.

This chain uses TRBV6-5 with TRBJ2-2; 7 bases are a match to TRBD1. The CDR3 totals 15 residues. J lost 3 bases, V lost 6 bases, and 7 bases had no gene match. The germline V gene has CDR1 MNHEY and CDR2 SVGAGI. CDR3 sequence reads: CASSLDRVDTGELFF. CDR3 coding DNA: TGTGCCAGCAGCCTTGACAGGGTCGACACCGGGGAGCTGTTTTTT.

The chain carries TRBV6-5 and TRBJ1-1; D remains unclear. Per germline, CDR1 MNHEY and CDR2 SVGAGI. The V and J ends lost 6 bases and 6 bases respectively, with 14 bases between them. This CDR3 is 13 amino acids long. CDR3 DNA: TGTGCCAGCAGAAAGACGGGGTTTCCTGAAGCTTTCTTT. It codes for CASRKTGFPEAFF.

The chain links TRBV27 to TRBJ1-3, with D possibly TRBD1 on 5 matching bases. The CDR3 totals 15 residues. V was shortened by 8 bases and J by 3 bases, with 17 bases between the two germline ends. The germline gives CDR1 MNHEY, CDR2 SMNVEV (reference sequence). In DNA form, the CDR3 reads TGTGCCAGCGGGGCTTTGGGGGGATATGGAAACACCATATATTTT. Protein sequence: CASGALGGYGNTIYF.

The chain uses TRBV5-4 and TRBJ1-4; D uncertain. The V gene's germline CDR1 is SGHNT and CDR2 YYREEE (reference sequence). Trimming stripped 0 bases from V and 6 bases from J, with 9 bases between. This CDR3 is built from 14 residues. CDR3 residues: CASSLVEQHEKLFF. CDR3 nucleotides: TGTGCCAGCAGCTTGGTTGAACAACATGAAAAACTGTTTTTT.

The chain couples TRBV3-1 (or the pseudogene TRBV3-2) to TRBJ2-5; D remains unclear. Germline V lookup: CDR1 LGHDT, CDR2 YNNKEL (reference sequence). CDR3 size: 14 residues. Trimming took 6 bases from V and 2 from J, leaving 13 bases between them. CDR3 loop: CASSWLGYQETQYF. DNA for the CDR3: TGTGCCAGCAGTTGGCTAGGCTATCAAGAGACCCAGTACTTC.

The CDR3 nucleotides are TGTGCCAGCTCGGCAGCGGGGTGGAACACCGGGGAGCTGTTTTTT. This codes for CASSAAGWNTGELFF. The chain joins TRBV18 to TRBJ2-2, with 7 bases identical to TRBD2. The CDR3 runs 15 residues. The ends lost 6 bases at V and 1 base at J; junction bases unmatched: 5. Looked up from germline, CDR1 is KGHSH and CDR2 is LQKENI.

V is TRBV10-1 and J is TRBJ2-1; D ambiguous. This CDR3 is built from 12 residues. V was shortened by 4 bases and J by 7 bases, with 8 bases between the two germline ends. Germline V gives CDR1 WNHNN, CDR2 SYGVQD (reference sequence). DNA for the CDR3: TGCGCCAGCAGTGTTGTCCCAAATGAGCAGTTCTTC. As protein: CASSVVPNEQFF.

This clone appeared a single time. The V and J genes are TRBV4-1 and TRBJ1-5; D gene ambiguous. V was trimmed by 4 bases and J by 9 bases, leaving 16 bases between them. The CDR3 is made up of 14 amino acids. The germline CDR1 and CDR2 sequences are MGHRA and YSYEKL. This chain's CDR3 is CASSPTETTLPQHF. The CDR3 DNA reads as TGCGCCAGCAGCCCCACGGAGACTACCCTGCCCCAGCATTTT.

The chain uses TRBV5-4 and TRBJ1-1; 8 bases line up with TRBD1. V gave up 4 bases and J gave up 1 base; unmatched junction bases: 9. The length of the CDR3 is 16 residues. Germline V lookup: CDR1 SGHNT, CDR2 YYREEE (reference sequence). CDR3 nucleotide sequence: TGTGCCAGCAGCATCGGACAGGGTAGGGGGAACACTGAAGCTTTCTTT. Protein: CASSIGQGRGNTEAFF.

This sequence joins TRBV10-1 and TRBJ2-5; 9 bases fit TRBD2. There are 17 residues in the CDR3. Germline-derived CDR1 and CDR2 are WNHNN and SYGVQD (reference sequence). Trimming cost V 4 bases and J 1 base; bases outside gene matches: 10. The CDR3 spells CASSGAASGGFQETQYF. In DNA, the CDR3 is TGCGCCAGCAGTGGGGCTGCAAGCGGGGGGTTCCAAGAGACCCAGTACTTC.

The chain couples TRBV4-1 to TRBJ2-2, with 14 nucleotides matching TRBD2. The CDR3 consists of 19 residues. V gave up 6 bases and J gave up 4 bases; unmatched junction bases: 13. Germline values: CDR1 MGHRA, CDR2 YSYEKL. CDR3 region: CASRQSRLAGGRRTGELFF. The CDR3, as DNA: TGCGCCAGCAGGCAATCTCGACTAGCGGGGGGGCGTCGCACCGGGGAGCTGTTTTTT.

This rearrangement joins TRBV6-5 to TRBJ1-1, with 8 positions matching TRBD1. Germline-derived CDR1 and CDR2 are MNHEY and SVGAGI. The V gene end was trimmed by 6 bases and the J gene end by 8 bases; junction bases not matched to a gene: 2. The CDR3 length is 11 residues. CDR3 nucleotides: TGTGCCAGCAGAGGGGACAGGGAAGCTTTCTTT. It translates to CASRGDREAFF.

The rearrangement joins TRBV7-9 to TRBJ2-5, with a possible D match to TRBD1 (5 bases). CDR1 and CDR2 (germline): SEHNR, FQNEAQ (reference sequence). The CDR3 spans 14 residues. Trimming shortened V by 4 bases and J by 2 bases, and 11 bases separated the two germline ends. CDR3 DNA sequence: TGTGCCAGCAGCTCAGACAGACTGCAAGAGACCCAGTACTTC. It specifies CASSSDRLQETQYF.

This clone was seen a few times. The genes are TRBV27 and TRBJ1-2, with D possibly TRBD1 on 5 matching bases. The CDR3 loop spans 14 amino acids. V lost 6 bases, J lost 8 bases, and 19 bases lay in between. CDR1 is MNHEY, CDR2 SMNVEV, per germline (reference sequence). CDR3 sequence reads: CASRPGRGQEGYTF. The CDR3 DNA reads TGTGCCAGCAGACCTGGGAGGGGTCAGGAGGGCTACACCTTC.

The V and J genes are TRBV6-5 and TRBJ2-3, with TRBD2 matching over 9 bases. CDR3 size: 14 residues. Germline V gene sequence: CDR1 MNHEY, CDR2 SVGAGI. V was clipped by 3 bases and J by 4 bases; unmatched bases: 2. The CDR3, as DNA: TGTGCCAGCAGTTATGCGGGGGGGCCAGATACGCAGTATTTT. Residues: CASSYAGGPDTQYF.

The rearrangement joins TRBV6-5 to TRBJ1-1; 7 bases fit TRBD1. This CDR3 comprises 11 residues. V trimming: 10 bases; J trimming: 10 bases; junction bases outside the gene matches: 9. The V gene's germline CDR1 is MNHEY and CDR2 SVGAGI. Here the CDR3 reads CAIGTVILAFF. The CDR3 DNA reads TGTGCCATCGGGACAGTTATTTTAGCTTTCTTT.

The chain uses TRBV5-1 and TRBJ2-5; the match to TRBD1 covers 10 bases. The trim removed 0 bases at V and 7 bases at J, leaving 6 bases unmatched. This CDR3 contains 15 residues. Looked up from germline, CDR1 is SGHRS and CDR2 is YFSETQ. The CDR3: CASSLEPGQGWTQYF. The CDR3 coding sequence is TGCGCCAGCAGCTTGGAACCGGGACAGGGGTGGACCCAGTACTTC.

The J gene is TRBJ1-1, the V gene TRBV18; D is ambiguous. The CDR3 covers 14 residues. Between the trimmed V and J ends, which lost 6 bases and 0 bases, there was a span of 11 bases. Germline-derived CDR1 and CDR2 are KGHSH and LQKENI. Written as DNA, the CDR3 is TGTGCCAGCTCCCTGGGAGCGGTGAACACTGAAGCTTTCTTT. Its translation: CASSLGAVNTEAFF.

The chain links TRBV28 to TRBJ2-7; D is possibly TRBD1 (6 bases). CDR1 MDHEN and CDR2 SYDVKM come from the germline V gene. The CDR3 sequence is 12 residues long. Trimming stripped 3 bases from V and 5 bases from J, with 8 bases between. CDR3 residues: CASSLPGDEQYF. The CDR3 DNA reads as TGTGCCAGCAGTTTGCCAGGGGACGAGCAGTACTTC. Full variable domain (remainder filled in from reference TRBV28 and TRBJ2-7): DVKVTQSSRYLVKRTGEKVFLECVQDMDHENMFWYRQDPGLGLRLIYFSYDVKMKEKGDIPEGYSVSREKKERFSLILESASTNQTSMYLCASSLPGDEQYFGPGTRLTVT.

The chain joins TRBV11-2 to TRBJ2-3; 8 nucleotides align to TRBD2. This CDR3 has 15 amino acids. The V gene's germline CDR1 is SGHAT and CDR2 FQNNGV. The V gene end was trimmed by 3 bases and the J gene end by 5 bases; junction bases not matched to a gene: 7. This CDR3 is CASSFPGGAGDTQYF. The CDR3, as DNA: TGTGCCAGCAGCTTTCCCGGGGGGGCAGGAGATACGCAGTATTTT.

The V gene is TRBV7-9, the J gene TRBJ2-2; 7 bases are shared with TRBD2. The CDR3 is 16 residues long. After removal of 5 bases from V and 4 bases from J, the junction contained 10 bases not matched to a gene. Germline values: CDR1 SEHNR, CDR2 FQNEAQ (reference sequence). CDR3 in DNA: TGTGCCAGCAGCCCCCATGGGCGGGGGAGCACCGGGGAGCTGTTTTTT. Encoded protein: CASSPHGRGSTGELFF.

V is TRBV19 and J is TRBJ1-1, with D perhaps matching TRBD1 (5 bases). Germline CDR1 is LNHDA and CDR2 is SQIVND (reference sequence). Trimming left V 5 bases short and J 1 base short, with 11 bases between. The CDR3 is 14 residues long. The CDR3 DNA sequence: TGTGCCAGTAGTTTGGACACTCAGAACACTGAAGCTTTCTTT. Its translation: CASSLDTQNTEAFF. Supplemented by reference TRBV19 and TRBJ1-1, the full variable domain reads DGGITQSPKYLFRKEGQNVTLSCEQNLNHDAMYWYRQDPGQGLRLIYYSQIVNDFQKGDIAEGYSVSREKKESFPLTVTSAQKNPTAFYLCASSLDTQNTEAFFGQGTRLTVV.

The chain links TRBV19 to TRBJ2-7; 9 bases agree with TRBD2. In germline, CDR1 is LNHDA, CDR2 SQIVND (reference sequence). The CDR3 consists of 15 residues. V lost 6 bases and J lost 3; bases outside the gene matches: 9. The CDR3 here is CASSPLGRGGYEQYF. CDR3 DNA sequence: TGTGCCAGTAGCCCGCTGGGGCGGGGGGGCTACGAGCAGTACTTC.

The chain carries TRBV11-2 and TRBJ1-1; D gene unclear. This CDR3 is built from 13 residues. V lost 0 bases and J lost 7, with 9 bases in between. Looked up from germline, CDR1 is SGHAT and CDR2 is FQNNGV. The CDR3 region is CASSLDRGGEAFF. Here the CDR3 DNA reads TGTGCCAGCAGCTTAGATCGGGGTGGTGAAGCTTTCTTT.

The J gene is TRBJ2-5, the V gene TRBV5-4; 12 positions match TRBD2. Trimming removed 0 bases from V and 5 bases from J; junction bases left unmatched: 11. Per the germline V gene, CDR1 is SGHNT and CDR2 is YYREEE (reference sequence). The CDR3 consists of 18 residues. CDR3 region: CASSLVRLAGGPRETQYF. The CDR3 nucleotides are TGTGCCAGCAGCTTGGTCAGGCTAGCGGGGGGGCCCCGGGAGACCCAGTACTTC. Full variable domain (missing parts from reference TRBV5-4 and TRBJ2-5): ETGVTQSPTHLIKTRGQQVTLRCSSQSGHNTVSWYQQALGQGPQFIFQYYREEENGRGNFPPRFSGLQFPNYSSELNVNALELDDSALYLCASSLVRLAGGPRETQYFGPGTRLLVL.

The J gene is TRBJ2-2, the V gene TRBV6-6, with 9 bases lining up with TRBD2. The CDR3 consists of 16 residues. Germline V gene lookup returns CDR1 MNHNY and CDR2 SVGAGI (reference sequence). V was pared by 4 bases and J by 6 bases, with 9 bases of the junction left unmatched. The CDR3 nucleotides read TGTGCCAGCAGTTTCGGAGGCGGGGGGGCCCCCGGGGAGCTGTTTTTT. The encoded protein is CASSFGGGGAPGELFF.